This entry is about one T cell receptor (beta chain). Its antigen remains unidentified. Libraries were prepared by immunoSEQ multiplex PCR; TCRdb keeps only in-frame clonotypes and omits some of them. The repertoire includes over 110,000 clones, around 86% of them detected once, and more than 4.5% sits in the top ten. The data were taken from a study of Ad26.COV2.S vaccination and SARS-CoV-2 variants. The CDR3 length is 16 residues. The V end was cut by 7 bases, the J end by 3 bases, with 16 bases between. Germline CDR1 is MDHEN and CDR2 is SYDVKM. Study-wide results and caveats: Once vaccination had occurred, spike-specific CD8+ and CD4+ T cell responses reportedly showed substantial breadth. Quantification of TCR breadth and depth may have yielded underestimates of total T cell responses.

The sequences come from peripheral blood, collected after recovery from COVID-19. This TCR came from a human donor who had recovered from COVID-19. V is TRBV28 and J is TRBJ2-6; TRBD1 might be the D (7 bases). The CDR3 spells CASKEGATGGANVLTF. As DNA, the CDR3 is TGTGCCAGCAAGGAGGGGGCGACGGGTGGGGCCAACGTCCTGACTTTC. Together with reference TRBV28 and TRBJ2-6, the CDR3 gives the full variable domain: DVKVTQSSRYLVKRTGEKVFLECVQDMDHENMFWYRQDPGLGLRLIYFSYDVKMKEKGDIPEGYSVSREKKERFSLILESASTNQTSMYLCASKEGATGGANVLTFGAGSRLTVL.